The 18 T cell receptor beta chains given below trace back to one sample, sequenced in a study of blood T cells in healthy people across ages (dated by TCRdb to the mid-2010s). Libraries were made using 5' RACE. The instrument was an Illumina HiSeq 2500. A second PCR of roughly 6 to 12 cycles was run with a J-beta primer mix and a sample-barcoded 5' primer. TCRdb reran the public reads through fastp at Q25 and MiXCR, keeping productive beta chains. Entries that share a CDR3 protein sequence are merged under the most common genes and DNA. The sample yields approximately 1.5 million distinct CDR3 sequences; around 36% were counted once. The leading ten clones occupy 11% of the sample. Sequencing was performed on blood. These TCRs come from a woman aged 25 to 39 in good health.

The chain joins TRBV3-1 to TRBJ2-1; the match to TRBD2 covers 9 bases. The germline V gene has CDR1 LGHDT and CDR2 YNNKEL (reference sequence). J was trimmed by 5 bases and V by 6 bases; bases with no gene match: 5. CDR3 size: 14 residues. This CDR3 reads CASRQREANNEQFF. CDR3 DNA sequence: TGTGCCAGCAGGCAGCGGGAGGCCAACAATGAGCAGTTCTTC.

CDR3 nucleotide sequence: TGTGCCAGCAGCGACCCCCCCGGTCTTGGCTACACCTTC. It yields the protein CASSDPPGLGYTF. This chain connects TRBV27 to TRBJ1-2; no definite D call. The V end lost 6 bases, the J end lost 7 bases, and 15 bases lay between the germline ends. Germline CDR1 is MNHEY and CDR2 is SMNVEV (reference sequence). The CDR3 extends over 13 amino acids.

The gene calls are TRBV29-1 and TRBJ2-7; D gene uncertain. Germline loops: CDR1 SQVTM, CDR2 ANQGSEA. V lost 4 bases, J lost 4 bases, and 17 bases lay in between. The CDR3 is 14 amino acids. This CDR3 is CSVVALSKPYEQYF. The CDR3 nucleotides read TGCAGCGTTGTCGCCTTGTCCAAGCCTTACGAGCAGTACTTC.

CDR3 sequence: CASRTGEANTEAFF. In DNA, the CDR3 is TGTGCCAGCAGGACAGGGGAGGCGAACACTGAAGCTTTCTTT. The rearrangement uses TRBV12-3 or TRBV12-4 and TRBJ1-1; 8 nucleotides match TRBD1. The CDR3 contains 14 residues. V dropped 6 bases and J dropped 1; count of bases not matched to a gene: 4.

J is TRBJ1-2 and V is TRBV5-1, with D uncertain. This CDR3 has 13 amino acids. CDR1 SGHRS and CDR2 YFSETQ come from the germline V gene. The V end lost 0 bases, the J end lost 6 bases, and 9 bases lay between the germline ends. The CDR3 DNA follows: TGCGCCAGCAGCTTGGATCGGTTAGATGGCTACACCTTC. Translated, it gives CASSLDRLDGYTF.

Only a few counts were recorded for this clonotype. This rearrangement joins TRBV6-1 to TRBJ2-7, with 8 bases lining up with TRBD1. The CDR3 covers 15 residues. In germline, CDR1 is MNHNS, CDR2 SASEGT. The V gene end was trimmed by 4 bases and the J gene end by 4 bases; junction bases not matched to a gene: 9. The CDR3 sequence is CASSGESTGGYEQYF. CDR3 DNA sequence: TGTGCCAGCAGTGGGGAATCCACAGGGGGGTACGAGCAGTACTTC.

This clonotype was counted at least ten times. The chain is built from TRBV27 and TRBJ2-1, with 7 bases aligning to TRBD2. The V gene's germline CDR1 is MNHEY and CDR2 SMNVEV (reference sequence). J gave up 6 bases and V 6 bases, and 5 bases lay outside the gene matches. The CDR3 runs to 13 residues. CDR3 nucleotide sequence: TGTGCCAGCAGCTCCGGACTAGTCAATGAGCAGTTCTTC. Its protein product is CASSSGLVNEQFF.

CDR3 sequence (DNA): TGTGCCACCAGTGGGCAGCACACCGGGGAGCTGTTTTTT. This codes for CATSGQHTGELFF. This sequence joins TRBV24-1 and TRBJ2-2; D gene uncertain. Germline V lookup: CDR1 KGHDR, CDR2 SFDVKD. Trimming removed 5 bases from V and 3 bases from J, with 6 bases in between. The CDR3 has 13 amino acids.

This clonotype has a handful of counts. This chain joins TRBV3-1 and TRBJ2-5; 8 positions match TRBD2. Losses at the gene ends were 2 bases for V and 2 bases for J; bases not matched to a gene: 7. Germline values: CDR1 LGHDT, CDR2 YNNKEL (reference sequence). The CDR3 covers 16 residues. CDR3 DNA: TGTGCCAGCAGCCAATCCTTAGCGGGGCGACAAGAGACCCAGTACTTC. This encodes CASSQSLAGRQETQYF.

This clonotype was seen repeatedly, ten times or more. This chain uses TRBV5-1 with TRBJ2-3; 8 positions agree with TRBD2. The ends lost 4 bases at V and 0 bases at J; junction bases unmatched: 7. CDR1 is SGHRS, CDR2 YFSETQ, per germline. The length of the CDR3 is 16 residues. CDR3 nucleotide sequence: TGCGCCAGCAGCCCCGGGAGGGCCTCTAGCACAGATACGCAGTATTTT. It yields the protein CASSPGRASSTDTQYF.

The genes are TRBV4-2 and TRBJ2-3; D gene unclear. V lost 0 bases and J lost 0, with 10 bases in between. The CDR3 covers 16 residues. Germline V lookup: CDR1 LGHNA, CDR2 YNFKEQ. The CDR3 nucleotides read TGTGCCAGCAGCCAAGATTGGGTGGCTAGCACAGATACGCAGTATTTT. Translated, it gives CASSQDWVASTDTQYF.

To note about this clonotype: No conserved phenylalanine or tryptophan is present at the end of the CDR3, so a read error is the likely explanation. The V and J genes are TRBV11-2 and TRBJ2-1; 8 nucleotides align to TRBD1. From germline, CDR1 is SGHAT and CDR2 FQNNGV. This CDR3 is built from 18 residues. In DNA form, the CDR3 reads TGTGCCAGCAGCTTAGTTTTCGGGGCAGGGGGCTCCTACAGTGAGCAGTTCTCC. It is translated as CASSLVFGAGGSYSEQFS.

CDR3 residues: CATSRMGRLTSAGNTEAFF. The CDR3 coding sequence is TGTGCCACCAGCAGAATGGGGCGGTTAACCTCGGCCGGGAACACTGAAGCTTTCTTT. This chain joins TRBV15 and TRBJ1-1, with TRBD1 as a possible D gene (5 bases). Trimming removed 2 bases at V and 1 base at J, with 23 bases between. This CDR3 region has 19 residues. Germline CDR1 reads LNHNV; CDR2 reads YYDKDF (reference sequence). Variable domain in full (rest from reference TRBV15 and TRBJ1-1): DAMVIQNPRYQVTQFGKPVTLSCSQTLNHNVMYWYQQKSSQAPKLLFHYYDKDFNNEADTPDNFQSRRPNTSFCFLDIRSPGLGDTAMYLCATSRMGRLTSAGNTEAFFGQGTRLTVV.

In this sample, this clonotype turned up a few times. V usage is TRBV28 and J usage is TRBJ2-2; perhaps TRBD2 as D (5 bases). Germline V gene data show CDR1 as MDHEN and CDR2 as SYDVKM. V lost 5 bases, J lost 2 bases, and 15 bases lay in between. This CDR3 is 16 amino acids long. CDR3 nucleotide sequence: TGTGCCAGCAGTCTTTACCGCGGGTTTAACACCGGGGAGCTGTTTTTT. Translation gives CASSLYRGFNTGELFF.

There are many counts of this clonotype. This chain joins TRBV20-1 and TRBJ2-5; D tentatively fits TRBD1 or TRBD2 (5 bases each). Germline V gene sequence: CDR1 DFQATT, CDR2 SNEGSKA (reference sequence). This CDR3 spans 15 amino acids. V dropped 3 bases and J dropped 4 bases, with 18 bases sitting between them. In DNA form, the CDR3 reads TGCAGTGCTAGGATGAGTGAGGGGAGTAGAGAGACCCAGTACTTC. This sequence encodes CSARMSEGSRETQYF.

This clonotype showed up many times. The chain links TRBV12-3 or TRBV12-4 to TRBJ2-7, with D possibly matching TRBD1 (5 bases). V was shortened by 0 bases and J by 6 bases, with 9 bases between the two germline ends. This CDR3 spans 13 amino acids. DNA of the CDR3: TGTGCCAGCAGTTTAGCGCGAAGGGGCGAGCAGTACTTC. Amino acids: CASSLARRGEQYF.

The V call is TRBV15, the J call TRBJ2-7; the D gene could be TRBD1 or TRBD2 (6 bases each). Germline V gives CDR1 LNHNV, CDR2 YYDKDF (reference sequence). Trimming took 1 base from V and 6 from J, leaving 16 bases between them. This CDR3 has 15 residues. The CDR3 loop reads CATSRGGVQGAEQYV. The CDR3 coding sequence is TGTGCCACCAGCAGAGGGGGGGTACAGGGCGCCGAGCAGTACGTC.

On this clonotype itself: A much bigger clone sits one base away, suggesting this may be a read error. This rearrangement joins TRBV29-1 to TRBJ2-6; D perhaps matches TRBD1 (5 bases). Germline V gene lookup returns CDR1 SQVTM and CDR2 ANQGSEA. This CDR3 has 15 amino acids. In nucleotides, the CDR3 is TGCAGCGTCGATACAGGAACCTCTGGGGCCAACGTCCGGACTTTC. Protein: CSVDTGTSGANVRTF.